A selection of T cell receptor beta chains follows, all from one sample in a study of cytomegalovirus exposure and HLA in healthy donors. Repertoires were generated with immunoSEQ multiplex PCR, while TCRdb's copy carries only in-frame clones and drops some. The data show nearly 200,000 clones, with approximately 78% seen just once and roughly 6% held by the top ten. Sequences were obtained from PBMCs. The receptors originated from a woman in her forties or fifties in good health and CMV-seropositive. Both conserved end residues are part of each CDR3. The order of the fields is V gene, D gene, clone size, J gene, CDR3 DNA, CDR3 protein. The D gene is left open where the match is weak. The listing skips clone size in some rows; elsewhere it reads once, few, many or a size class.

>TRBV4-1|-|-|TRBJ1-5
TGCGCCAGCAGCCAAGGTCCGGGGATGAATCAGCCCCAGCATTTT
CASSQGPGMNQPQHF
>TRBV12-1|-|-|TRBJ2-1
TGTGCCAGCAGGGCGGTTAGCGGGAGGTCCTACAATGAGCAGTTCTTC
CASRAVSGRSYNEQFF
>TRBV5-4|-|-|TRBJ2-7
TGTGCCAGCACCTTCGGATTGGCGGATTCCTACGAGCAGTACTTC
CASTFGLADSYEQYF
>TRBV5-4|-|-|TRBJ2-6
TGTGCCAGCAGCCAGACTACAGGGTCGACGTGGGGGGCCAACGTCCTGACTTTC
CASSQTTGSTWGANVLTF
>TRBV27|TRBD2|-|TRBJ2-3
TGTGCCAGCAGTTTAAGGCGGACTAGCGGTTGGGGAGATACGCAGTATTTT
CASSLRRTSGWGDTQYF
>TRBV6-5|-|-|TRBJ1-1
TGTGCCAGCAGTTACGGGGGCTCCCTTTTGGAAACAGCTTTCTTT
CASSYGGSLLETAFF
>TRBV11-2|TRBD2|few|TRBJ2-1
TGTGCCAGCAGCTCCCGGGGGGTAAACAATGAGCAGTTCTTC
CASSSRGVNNEQFF
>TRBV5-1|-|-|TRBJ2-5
TGCGCCAGCAGCTTGGATCCAGGGGCCCAAGAGACCCAGTACTTC
CASSLDPGAQETQYF
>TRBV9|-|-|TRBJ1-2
TGTGCCAGCAGCGAAGGGGTGGGCTATGGCTACACCTTC
CASSEGVGYGYTF
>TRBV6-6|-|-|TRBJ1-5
TGTGCCAGCAGTTACTCGGCCATCACCCAAGATCAGCCCCAGCATTTT
CASSYSAITQDQPQHF
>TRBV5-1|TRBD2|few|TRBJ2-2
TGCGCCAGCAGCCCTGGAAGCGGGAGGGTTATCCCCGGGGAGCTGTTTTTT
CASSPGSGRVIPGELFF
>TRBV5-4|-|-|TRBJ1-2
TGTGCCAGCAGCCAAGGACAGTCTAACTATGGCTACACCTTC
CASSQGQSNYGYTF
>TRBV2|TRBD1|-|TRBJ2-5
TGTGCCAGCAGGGTGACAGGGAAAGAGACCCAGTACTTC
CASRVTGKETQYF
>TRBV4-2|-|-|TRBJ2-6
TGTGCCAGCAGCCAAGACAGGTTAGGGGCCAACGTCCTGACTTTC
CASSQDRLGANVLTF
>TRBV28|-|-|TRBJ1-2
TGTGCCAGCAGGGCGATGGGAGTATATGGCTACACCTTC
CASRAMGVYGYTF
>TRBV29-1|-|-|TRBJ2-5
TGCAGCGCCTTCCCGGGGGTTGAGACCCAGTACTTC
CSAFPGVETQYF
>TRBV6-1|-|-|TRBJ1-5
TGTGCCAGCAGTGAAGCTTCAGGCCTCGGCAATCAGCCCCAGCATTTT
CASSEASGLGNQPQHF
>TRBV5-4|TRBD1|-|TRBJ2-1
TGTGCCAGCAGCATTGGGACAGGTAGGAGGAATGAGCAGTTCTTC
CASSIGTGRRNEQFF
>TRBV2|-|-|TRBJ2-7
TGTGCCAGCACCTCACAGGGGGGGGGAGCCTACGAGCAGTACTTC
CASTSQGGGAYEQYF
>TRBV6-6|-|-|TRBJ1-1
TGTGCCAGCAGTTACAACTCGGGAGGGGGGGCTTTCTTT
CASSYNSGGGAFF
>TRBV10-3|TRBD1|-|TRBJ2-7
TGTGCCATCAGTGCTCGACAGGGGGTTTACGAGCAGTACTTC
CAISARQGVYEQYF
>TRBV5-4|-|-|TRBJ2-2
TGTGCCAGCAGCTTGCTCGCGTCCGGGGAGCTGTTTTTT
CASSLLASGELFF
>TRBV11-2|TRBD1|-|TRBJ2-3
TGTGCCAGCAGCTTAAGGGAAGGCGGGACAGGCAGCACAGATACGCAGTATTTT
CASSLREGGTGSTDTQYF
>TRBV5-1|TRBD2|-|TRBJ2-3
TGCGCCAGCAGCACCGGCCGGGGGGCAGATACGCAGTATTTT
CASSTGRGADTQYF
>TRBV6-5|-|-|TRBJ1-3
TGTGCCAGCAGCCGGGGAAACTCTGGAAACACCATATATTTT
CASSRGNSGNTIYF
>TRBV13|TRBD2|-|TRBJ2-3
TGTGCCAGCAGCTTACGCGGGGGGGCCAGCACAGATACGCAGTATTTT
CASSLRGGASTDTQYF
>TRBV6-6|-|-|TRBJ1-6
TGTGCCAGCAGTTTTGACAACGCCTATAATTCACCCCTCCACTTT
CASSFDNAYNSPLHF
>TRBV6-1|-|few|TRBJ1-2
TGTGCCAGCAAGGGCCAGGGGTGGGATGGCTACACCTTC
CASKGQGWDGYTF
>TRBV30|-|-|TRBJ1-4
TGTGCCTGGAGTGTGGGAGGTGGGATTGGGGCAAGAGAAAAACTGTTTTTT
CAWSVGGGIGAREKLFF
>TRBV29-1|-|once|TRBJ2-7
TGCAGCGTTGAAACCGGTAGCTCCTACGAGCAGTACTTC
CSVETGSSYEQYF
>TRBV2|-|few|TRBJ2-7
TGTGCCAGCAGTCCCGAAAGCCCCAGGGGGAGGCTCTACGAGCAGTACTTC
CASSPESPRGRLYEQYF
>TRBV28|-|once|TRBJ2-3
TGTGCCAGCAGTACGGGACATGTAGATACGCAGTATTTT
CASSTGHVDTQYF
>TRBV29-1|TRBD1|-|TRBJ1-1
TGCAGCGCGAGACAGGGGTTGAACACTGAAGCTTTCTTT
CSARQGLNTEAFF
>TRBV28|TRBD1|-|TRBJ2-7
TGTGCCAGCACTCTCGGCGGGACAGGGCCCAGGGAGCAGTACTTC
CASTLGGTGPREQYF
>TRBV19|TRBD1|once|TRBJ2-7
TGTGCCAGTACCCTAGCCGGGACAGGGGGCGAGCAGTACTTC
CASTLAGTGGEQYF
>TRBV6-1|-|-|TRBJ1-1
TGTGCCAGCAGTGAACCCTCCCTGAACACTGAAGCTTTCTTT
CASSEPSLNTEAFF
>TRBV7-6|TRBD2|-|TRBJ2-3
TGTGCCAGCAGCATGGGGACTAGCGGCAAGGGAGATACGCAGTATTTT
CASSMGTSGKGDTQYF
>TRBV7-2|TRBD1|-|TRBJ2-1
TGTGCCAGCAGCTGGGGGGACAGGGGGGTGGGTGAGCAGTTCTTC
CASSWGDRGVGEQFF
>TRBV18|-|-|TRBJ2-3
TGTGCCAGCTCAGAGAGCACAGATACGCAGTATTTT
CASSESTDTQYF
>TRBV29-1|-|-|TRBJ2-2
TGCAGCGCATCCCGGGACACCAACACCGGGGAGCTGTTTTTT
CSASRDTNTGELFF
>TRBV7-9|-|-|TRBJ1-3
TGTGCCAGCAGCTTAACTAACTTATTCTCTGGAAACACCATATATTTT
CASSLTNLFSGNTIYF
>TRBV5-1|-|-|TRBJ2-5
TGCGCCAGCAGCTTAGGGGGGGGGTTCGAGACCCAGTACTTC
CASSLGGGFETQYF
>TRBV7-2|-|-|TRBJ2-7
TGTGCCAGCAGCTTAGCGAGGCACGAGCAGTACTTC
CASSLARHEQYF
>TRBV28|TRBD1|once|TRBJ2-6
TGTGCCAGCAGATCTGACAGGGCTGGGGCCAACGTCCTGACTTTC
CASRSDRAGANVLTF
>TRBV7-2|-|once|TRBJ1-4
TGTGCCAGCAGCCGACAGGTAGCAACTAATGAAAAACTGTTTTTT
CASSRQVATNEKLFF
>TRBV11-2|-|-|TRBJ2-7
TGTGCCAGCAGCTTAGGCGGGGACGGAGGGGCCTACGAGCAGTACTTC
CASSLGGDGGAYEQYF
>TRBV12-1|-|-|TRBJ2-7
TGTGCCAGCAGCTTTGCGCCTGAACAGGGAAATCGAGGTCGGCAGTACTTC
CASSFAPEQGNRGRQYF
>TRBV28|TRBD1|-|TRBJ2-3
TGTGCCAGCAGTTTATCTGGGACAGGGAACACAGATACGCAGTATTTT
CASSLSGTGNTDTQYF
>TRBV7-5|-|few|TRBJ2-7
TGTGTCAGAAGCTTAGCGTGGGGCAGATCCTACGAGCAGTACTTC
CVRSLAWGRSYEQYF
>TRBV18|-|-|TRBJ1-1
TGTGCCAGCTCGGCGGCCGAGAACACTGAAGCTTTCTTT
CASSAAENTEAFF
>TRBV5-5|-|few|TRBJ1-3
TGTGCCAGCAGCTTGGCCGTTTCGGGGGTCGCTGGAAACACCATATATTTT
CASSLAVSGVAGNTIYF
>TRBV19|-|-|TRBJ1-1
TGTGCCAGTAGTATTTTGGGCTCTGAAGCTTTCTTT
CASSILGSEAFF
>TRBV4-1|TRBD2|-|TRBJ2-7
TGCGCCAGCAGCCAAGGGTTGGCTAGCGGGGGTGATGGGGCCTACGAGCAGTACTTC
CASSQGLASGGDGAYEQYF
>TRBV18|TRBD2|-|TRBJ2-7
TGTGCCAGCTCTCATGGACTAGCGCCGGGAGAGCAGTACTTC
CASSHGLAPGEQYF
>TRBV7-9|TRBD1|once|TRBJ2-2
TGTGCCAGCAGCTTACGGACAGGGGGGACCGGGGAGCTGTTTTTT
CASSLRTGGTGELFF